The 13 T cell receptor beta chains below all came from one sample that was sequenced in a study of blood T cell repertoires in COVID-19. Repertoires were generated with immunoSEQ multiplex PCR, while TCRdb's copy carries only in-frame clones and drops some. The sample lists approximately 220,000 clones, about 85% seen once, with approximately 5% in the top ten. The source material was peripheral blood. These receptors were collected from a woman aged 60-75 years who had recovered from COVID-19.

The V gene is TRBV7-3, the J gene TRBJ2-1; D ambiguous. V was trimmed by 7 bases and J by 0 bases, leaving 13 bases between them. This CDR3 contains 15 residues. Germline CDR1 and CDR2: SGHTA and FQGTGA. The CDR3 here is CASTLAPSSYNEQFF. The CDR3 region has the DNA TGTGCCAGCACCTTGGCCCCTAGCTCCTACAATGAGCAGTTCTTC.

V gene TRBV27 combines with J gene TRBJ1-1, with 11 bases aligning to TRBD1. This CDR3 contains 13 residues. The V segment lost 4 bases and the J segment 8 bases; nucleotides outside the gene matches: 3. Germline V gene data show CDR1 as MNHEY and CDR2 as SMNVEV (reference sequence). The CDR3 DNA follows: TGTGCCAGCAGTTGGACAGGGGGCAGCGAAGCTTTCTTT. This sequence encodes CASSWTGGSEAFF.

The chain links TRBV28 to TRBJ1-1, with TRBD1 matching 7 bases. Germline CDR1 reads MDHEN; CDR2 reads SYDVKM. V was pared by 4 bases and J by 11 bases, with 7 bases of the junction left unmatched. This CDR3 has 12 residues. CDR3 bases: TGTGCCAGCAGTTCCTCGGCCAGGGGGGCTTTCTTT. It specifies CASSSSARGAFF.

Only a few counts were recorded for this clone. The chain joins TRBV19 to TRBJ1-2; D is possibly TRBD1 (6 bases). The CDR3 runs 14 residues. CDR1 is LNHDA, CDR2 SQIVND, per germline (reference sequence). V was clipped by 3 bases and J by 6 bases, with 14 bases between them. This chain's CDR3 is CASSIQGRRHGYTF. In DNA, the CDR3 is TGTGCCAGTAGTATCCAGGGGCGAAGGCATGGCTACACCTTC.

The chain employs TRBV27 and TRBJ2-1; the D gene is possibly TRBD2 (6 bases). Germline values: CDR1 MNHEY, CDR2 SMNVEV (reference sequence). The V end was cut by 2 bases, the J end by 0 bases, with 11 bases between. The CDR3 runs to 16 residues. CDR3 coding DNA: TGTGCCAGCAGTTTAGCGGGGTTTTTCTCCTACAATGAGCAGTTCTTC. Translation gives CASSLAGFFSYNEQFF.

This sequence joins TRBV5-1 and TRBJ2-3; a possible D gene is TRBD1 (6 bases). V gave up 3 bases and J gave up 0 bases, with 8 bases separating them. This CDR3 is built from 14 residues. Germline V CDR1 and CDR2: SGHRS, YFSETQ. Here the CDR3 DNA reads TGCGCCAGCAGCTGGGGGACAAGCACAGATACGCAGTATTTT. Its protein is CASSWGTSTDTQYF. The full variable domain, with the rest looked up from reference TRBV5-1 and TRBJ2-3, is KAGVTQTPRYLIKTRGQQVTLSCSPISGHRSVSWYQQTPGQGLQFLFEYFSETQRNKGNFPGRFSGRQFSNSRSEMNVSTLELGDSALYLCASSWGTSTDTQYFGPGTRLTVL.

The CDR3 sequence is CASSPGLSSSYNEQFF. The CDR3 DNA follows: TGTGCCAGCAGTCCTGGACTATCAAGCTCCTACAATGAGCAGTTCTTC. This chain uses TRBV11-3 with TRBJ2-1; TRBD2 is a possible D gene (6 bases). V shed 6 bases and J shed 0 bases, with 15 bases lying between them. CDR1 is SGHNT and CDR2 is YENEEA in the germline V gene. The CDR3 sequence is 16 residues long.

The rearrangement links TRBV13 to TRBJ2-7; maybe TRBD1 (7 bases). The CDR3 is made up of 15 amino acids. V dropped 3 bases and J dropped 0 bases, with 12 bases sitting between them. Germline V CDR1 and CDR2: PRHDT, FYEKMQ (reference sequence). The CDR3 coding sequence is TGTGCCAGCAGCTTTGGAGGGGGCCTCTCCTACGAGCAGTACTTC. Encoded protein: CASSFGGGLSYEQYF. Combining the CDR3 with reference TRBV13 and TRBJ2-7 gives the whole variable domain AAGVIQSPRHLIKEKRETATLKCYPIPRHDTVYWYQQGPGQDPQFLISFYEKMQSDKGSIPDRFSAQQFSDYHSELNMSSLELGDSALYFCASSFGGGLSYEQYFGPGTRLTVT.

J is TRBJ2-5 and V is TRBV5-4, with a tentative D call TRBD1 (6 bases). V dropped 4 bases and J dropped 3 bases, with 19 bases sitting between them. This CDR3 is built from 16 residues. Germline V CDR1 and CDR2: SGHNT, YYREEE (reference sequence). The CDR3 DNA reads as TGTGCCAGCAGCCCTTTGGGCGCAGGGGCGAAAGAGACCCAGTACTTC. It translates to CASSPLGAGAKETQYF.

V and J are TRBV10-1 and TRBJ1-1; 8 nucleotides line up with TRBD1. The CDR3 totals 12 residues. Looked up from germline, CDR1 is WNHNN and CDR2 is SYGVQD (reference sequence). Unmatched junction bases numbered 1, after V lost 0 bases and J lost 10 bases. The CDR3, as DNA: TGCGCCAGCAGTGAGTCCGGGACAGGAGCTTTCTTT. As protein: CASSESGTGAFF.

The V and J genes are TRBV6-6 and TRBJ2-5; D possibly corresponds to TRBD1 (5 bases). The CDR3 has 13 residues. V lost 2 bases, J lost 5 bases, and 9 bases lay in between. The germline V gene has CDR1 MNHNY and CDR2 SVGAGI (reference sequence). CDR3 sequence (DNA): TGTGCCAGCAGTTACCGGACACATGAGACCCAGTACTTC. This encodes CASSYRTHETQYF.

V gene TRBV2 combines with J gene TRBJ1-5; D may be TRBD1 (5 bases). There are 14 residues in the CDR3. V was shortened by 6 bases and J by 5 bases, with 14 bases between the two germline ends. Germline V gene data show CDR1 as SNHLY and CDR2 as FYNNEI. DNA of the CDR3: TGTGCCAGCAGGGAGGTGGGGGGTTATCAGCCCCAGCATTTT. Amino acid sequence: CASREVGGYQPQHF.

The rearrangement uses TRBV5-4 and TRBJ2-3; unclear D gene. This CDR3 comprises 17 residues. The germline V gene has CDR1 SGHNT and CDR2 YYREEE (reference sequence). Trimming shortened V by 0 bases and J by 1 base, and 15 bases separated the two germline ends. The CDR3 region has the DNA TGTGCCAGCAGCTTGGCCCTTAAGGTTGGAGGCACAGATACGCAGTATTTT. Protein product: CASSLALKVGGTDTQYF.